Below are 15 T cell receptor beta chains sequenced from a single sample in a study of OX40 agonist ivuxolimab in advanced cancers. Sequencing was performed with immunoSEQ multiplex PCR; in TCRdb, only in-frame clones are kept and a portion is missing. The sample shows roughly 100,000 clones, more than 85% of them seen only once. The source was CD4+ or CD8+ T cells sorted from blood, collected in a trial of the OX40 agonist ivuxolimab. Receptors originate from an adult with an advanced solid tumor such as melanoma, head and neck, liver or kidney cancer.

The chain is built from TRBV28 and TRBJ2-7; D gene ambiguous. Germline V gene data show CDR1 as MDHEN and CDR2 as SYDVKM. Trimming pared 7 bases from V and 0 bases from J, leaving 10 bases between. The CDR3 totals 13 residues. The CDR3 loop reads CASKGSASYEQYF. For the CDR3, the DNA is TGTGCCAGCAAGGGCTCTGCCTCCTACGAGCAGTACTTC.

The chain joins TRBV30 to TRBJ1-5; TRBD1 aligns across 9 bases. The germline CDR1 and CDR2 sequences are GTSNPN and SVGIG (reference sequence). The CDR3 length is 15 residues. V was pared by 4 bases and J by 4 bases, with 8 bases of the junction left unmatched. The CDR3 coding sequence is TGTGCCTGGACCCCCGGGACAGGGTTTAATCAGCCCCAGCATTTT. Amino acids: CAWTPGTGFNQPQHF.

J is TRBJ1-3 and V is TRBV6-1; D gene uncertain. CDR3 length: 16 residues. With 3 bases removed from V and 4 bases from J, the gap between germline ends came to 16 bases. CDR1 is MNHNS and CDR2 is SASEGT in the germline V gene. The chain's CDR3 is CASSDPSVKLGNTIYF. For the CDR3, the DNA is TGTGCCAGCAGTGACCCTTCGGTAAAACTGGGAAACACCATATATTTT.

The chain couples TRBV14 to TRBJ1-1; 10 bases align to TRBD1. Germline CDR1 SGHDN, CDR2 FVKESK. This CDR3 is 13 amino acids long. The V and J ends lost 1 base and 10 bases, in that order; junction bases with no gene match: 3. In DNA form, the CDR3 reads TGTGCCAGCAGCCAAGCGGGACAGGGGATAGCTTTCTTT. Amino acid sequence: CASSQAGQGIAFF.

This rearrangement joins TRBV7-2 to TRBJ2-1; 12 bases match TRBD2. CDR1 and CDR2 from the germline V gene are SGHTA and FQGNSA. The junction had 6 bases not matched to a gene; V was cut back by 0 bases and J by 9 bases. The CDR3 has 16 residues. The chain's CDR3 is CASSLARASGRGEQFF. In DNA form, the CDR3 reads TGTGCCAGCAGCTTAGCGCGTGCTAGCGGGAGGGGTGAGCAGTTCTTC.

The chain employs TRBV18 and TRBJ1-3; D possibly corresponds to TRBD1 (6 bases). Trimming took off 3 bases at V and 7 bases at J, with 22 bases between the two ends. CDR3 length: 17 residues. Germline loops: CDR1 KGHSH, CDR2 LQKENI. Here the CDR3 reads CASSPTPGQDPGNTIYF. DNA of the CDR3: TGTGCCAGCTCACCGACCCCGGGACAAGATCCGGGCAACACCATATATTTT. Complete variable domain (other parts from reference TRBV18 and TRBJ1-3): NAGVMQNPRHLVRRRGQEARLRCSPMKGHSHVYWYRQLPEEGLKFMVYLQKENIIDESGMPKERFSAEFPKEGPSILRIQQVVRGDSAAYFCASSPTPGQDPGNTIYFGEGSWLTVV.

The rearrangement links TRBV28 to TRBJ1-5, with 9 bases lining up with TRBD1. V dropped 5 bases and J dropped 8; count of bases not matched to a gene: 10. The length of the CDR3 is 15 residues. The germline V gene has CDR1 MDHEN and CDR2 SYDVKM. CDR3 DNA: TGTGCCAGCAGTCCTCCGGGACAGGGAGGAAAGCCCCAGCATTTT. Encoded protein: CASSPPGQGGKPQHF.

The genes are TRBV7-9 and TRBJ2-6; no clear D. Germline V lookup: CDR1 SEHNR, CDR2 FQNEAQ (reference sequence). The CDR3 length is 17 residues. Trimming removed 4 bases from V and 1 base from J, with 14 bases in between. The CDR3 is CASSSPGLKSGANVLTF. As DNA, the CDR3 is TGTGCCAGCAGCTCCCCCGGCTTAAAGTCTGGGGCCAACGTCCTGACTTTC. The variable domain in full, completed from reference TRBV7-9 and TRBJ2-6, reads DTGVSQNPRHKITKRGQNVTFRCDPISEHNRLYWYRQTLGQGPEFLTYFQNEAQLEKSRLLSDRFSAERPKGSFSTLEIQRTEQGDSAMYLCASSSPGLKSGANVLTFGAGSRLTVL.

This sequence joins TRBV7-2 and TRBJ1-5; D uncertain. This CDR3 has 12 amino acids. CDR1 SGHTA and CDR2 FQGNSA come from the germline V gene. V was shortened by 0 bases and J by 7 bases, with 4 bases between the two germline ends. CDR3 sequence (DNA): TGTGCCAGCAGCTTAGCTGGCCAGCCCCAGCATTTT. It encodes CASSLAGQPQHF.

The chain couples TRBV28 to TRBJ1-5; 7 nucleotides match TRBD1. Germline values: CDR1 MDHEN, CDR2 SYDVKM. The V gene end was trimmed by 7 bases and the J gene end by 1 base; junction bases not matched to a gene: 13. The CDR3 runs to 17 residues. The CDR3 DNA follows: TGTGCCAGCATACGACGAAGGGGGCGGGGGAGCAATCAGCCCCAGCATTTT. Encoded protein: CASIRRRGRGSNQPQHF. Filled out from reference TRBV28 and TRBJ1-5, the complete variable domain reads DVKVTQSSRYLVKRTGEKVFLECVQDMDHENMFWYRQDPGLGLRLIYFSYDVKMKEKGDIPEGYSVSREKKERFSLILESASTNQTSMYLCASIRRRGRGSNQPQHFGDGTRLSIL.

This chain joins TRBV19 and TRBJ1-2, with D possibly being TRBD1 (6 bases). The CDR3 spans 15 residues. Trimming cost V 4 bases and J 4 bases, with 16 bases left between them. Germline V lookup: CDR1 LNHDA, CDR2 SQIVND (reference sequence). The CDR3 reads CASSTYYGGSYGYTF. As DNA, the CDR3 is TGTGCCAGTAGTACTTATTACGGGGGCAGCTATGGCTACACCTTC.

The chain recombines TRBV5-4 with TRBJ1-2; 9 bases are a match to TRBD1. The CDR3 has 16 residues. Losses at the gene ends were 0 bases for V and 3 bases for J; bases not matched to a gene: 6. Germline V gives CDR1 SGHNT, CDR2 YYREEE (reference sequence). CDR3 nucleotide sequence: TGTGCCAGCAGCTTGGGGGGGGGACAGGGATACTATGGCTACACCTTC. It is translated as CASSLGGGQGYYGYTF.

This sequence joins TRBV11-3 and TRBJ1-1; D is undetermined. Trimming took off 3 bases at V and 5 bases at J, with 4 bases between the two ends. The CDR3 loop spans 11 amino acids. CDR1 and CDR2 from the germline V gene are SGHNT and YENEEA. The CDR3 nucleotides are TGTGCCAGCAGCTTTGGTACTGAAGCTTTCTTT. Its translation is CASSFGTEAFF.

This chain links TRBV6-1 with TRBJ2-1, with D unclear. This CDR3 region has 13 residues. Germline V lookup: CDR1 MNHNS, CDR2 SASEGT. The V end was cut by 10 bases, the J end by 7 bases, with 17 bases between. CDR3 loop: CATHVRTRNEQFF. The DNA of the CDR3 is TGTGCCACCCACGTCCGGACCAGGAATGAGCAGTTCTTC.

The chain carries TRBV6-1 and TRBJ2-1, with no clear D. CDR3 length equals 14 residues. V gave up 8 bases and J gave up 9 bases, with 20 bases separating them. From germline, CDR1 is MNHNS and CDR2 SASEGT. CDR3 sequence: CASLETGRRSEQFF. The CDR3 nucleotides are TGTGCCAGCCTCGAGACTGGTAGACGAAGTGAGCAGTTCTTC.